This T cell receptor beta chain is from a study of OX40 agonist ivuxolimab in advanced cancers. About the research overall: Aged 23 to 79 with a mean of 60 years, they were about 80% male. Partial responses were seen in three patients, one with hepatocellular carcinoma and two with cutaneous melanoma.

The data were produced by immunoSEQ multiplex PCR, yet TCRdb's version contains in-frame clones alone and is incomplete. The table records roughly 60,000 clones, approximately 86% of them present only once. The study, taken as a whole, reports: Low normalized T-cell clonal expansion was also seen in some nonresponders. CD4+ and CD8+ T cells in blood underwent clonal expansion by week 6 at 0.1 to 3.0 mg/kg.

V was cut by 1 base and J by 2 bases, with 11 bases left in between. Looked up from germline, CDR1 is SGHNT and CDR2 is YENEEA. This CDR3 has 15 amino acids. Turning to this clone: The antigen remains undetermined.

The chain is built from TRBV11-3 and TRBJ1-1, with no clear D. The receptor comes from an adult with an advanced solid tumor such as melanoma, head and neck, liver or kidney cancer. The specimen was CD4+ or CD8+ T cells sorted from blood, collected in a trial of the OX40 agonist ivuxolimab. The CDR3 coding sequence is TGTGCCAGCAGCTTAGCGACAACAGTAAACACTGAAGCTTTCTTT. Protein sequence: CASSLATTVNTEAFF. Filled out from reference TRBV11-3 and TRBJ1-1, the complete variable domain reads EAGVVQSPRYKIIEKKQPVAFWCNPISGHNTLYWYLQNLGQGPELLIRYENEEAVDDSQLPKDRFSAERLKGVDSTLKIQPAELGDSAVYLCASSLATTVNTEAFFGQGTRLTVV.